Listed below are T cell receptor beta chains from one sample, sequenced in a study of PD-1 blockade in classical Hodgkin lymphoma. Sequencing was performed with immunoSEQ multiplex PCR; in TCRdb, only in-frame clones are kept and a portion is missing. The profile covers about 20,000 clones, with around 80% appearing a single time and almost 40% taken by the ten largest. The specimen was peripheral blood mononuclear cells (PBMCs), collected before the fourth cycle of nivolumab. The source of these receptors is a human donor with classical Hodgkin lymphoma. Each CDR3 is given with its conserved first and last residue. D genes are given only for firm matches. Where a row states a size, it is once, few, many or the class of an expanded clone; other rows omit it.

CDR3aa: CASSEGNSGELFF
CDR3nt: TGTGCCAGCAGTGAGGGAAATTCCGGGGAGCTGTTTTTT
j_gene: TRBJ2-2
abundance: -
v_gene: TRBV2
d_gene: -

CDR3aa: CASSSGRSTDTQYF
CDR3nt: TGTGCCAGCAGCTCTGGACGGAGCACAGATACGCAGTATTTT
j_gene: TRBJ2-3
abundance: -
v_gene: TRBV5-4
d_gene: -

CDR3aa: CASSSTVNWGNEQFF
CDR3nt: TGTGCCAGCAGCAGTACAGTCAACTGGGGCAATGAGCAGTTCTTC
j_gene: TRBJ2-1
abundance: -
v_gene: TRBV7-9
d_gene: -

CDR3aa: CAWSQQDTEAFF
CDR3nt: TGTGCCTGGAGTCAACAGGACACTGAAGCTTTCTTT
j_gene: TRBJ1-1
abundance: -
v_gene: TRBV30
d_gene: -

CDR3aa: CASSEDGYGYTF
CDR3nt: TGTGCCAGCAGCGAGGACGGATATGGCTACACCTTC
j_gene: TRBJ1-2
abundance: medium-sized
v_gene: TRBV6-1
d_gene: -

CDR3aa: CSVRTLSYEQYF
CDR3nt: TGCAGCGTGAGGACGCTTTCCTACGAGCAGTACTTC
j_gene: TRBJ2-7
abundance: -
v_gene: TRBV29-1
d_gene: -

CDR3aa: CAIRERVRDGNTEAFF
CDR3nt: TGTGCCATCAGGGAGAGAGTGAGGGACGGGAACACTGAAGCTTTCTTT
j_gene: TRBJ1-1
abundance: -
v_gene: TRBV10-3
d_gene: -

CDR3aa: CASSLAQGMRAFF
CDR3nt: TGTGCCAGCAGCTTGGCACAGGGGATGAGAGCTTTCTTT
j_gene: TRBJ1-1
abundance: -
v_gene: TRBV7-3
d_gene: TRBD1

CDR3aa: CASSPFFLLKSSGNTIYF
CDR3nt: TGCGCCAGCAGCCCGTTTTTCTTACTTAAAAGCTCTGGAAACACCATATATTTT
j_gene: TRBJ1-3
abundance: once
v_gene: TRBV4-1
d_gene: -

CDR3aa: CASSVGGPYEQCF
CDR3nt: TGTGCCAGCAGTGTTGGCGGCCCCTACGAGCAGTGCTTC
j_gene: TRBJ2-7
abundance: once
v_gene: TRBV2
d_gene: -

CDR3aa: CASSLGGPPDTQYF
CDR3nt: TGCGCCAGCAGCTTGGGGGGGCCCCCAGATACGCAGTATTTT
j_gene: TRBJ2-3
abundance: once
v_gene: TRBV5-1
d_gene: -

CDR3aa: CASSSLRRTWAFF
CDR3nt: TGTGCCAGCAGCTCCCTAAGGCGGACATGGGCTTTCTTT
j_gene: TRBJ1-1
abundance: -
v_gene: TRBV7-9
d_gene: -

CDR3aa: CASSEVDGNIQYF
CDR3nt: TGCGCCAGCAGTGAGGTGGACGGAAACATTCAGTACTTC
j_gene: TRBJ2-4
abundance: -
v_gene: TRBV10-2
d_gene: -

CDR3aa: CASSLRVSTVTEAFF
CDR3nt: TGTGCCAGTAGCCTTCGGGTCTCGACGGTTACTGAAGCTTTCTTT
j_gene: TRBJ1-1
abundance: few
v_gene: TRBV19
d_gene: -

CDR3aa: CASSKGAETQYF
CDR3nt: TGTGCCAGCAGTAAGGGCGCGGAGACCCAGTACTTC
j_gene: TRBJ2-5
abundance: -
v_gene: TRBV6-5
d_gene: -

CDR3aa: CASSMGYEQYF
CDR3nt: TGTGCCAGTAGTATGGGTTACGAGCAGTACTTC
j_gene: TRBJ2-7
abundance: -
v_gene: TRBV19
d_gene: -

CDR3aa: CASSQDSPIMAGLGDTQYF
CDR3nt: TGCGCCAGCAGCCAAGATAGTCCCATCATGGCGGGGCTGGGGGATACGCAGTATTTT
j_gene: TRBJ2-3
abundance: -
v_gene: TRBV4-1
d_gene: -

CDR3aa: CASSLKFLGTEAFF
CDR3nt: TGTGCCAGCAGCCTCAAATTCCTAGGGACTGAAGCTTTCTTT
j_gene: TRBJ1-1
abundance: -
v_gene: TRBV7-8
d_gene: -

CDR3aa: CSVPPGPQETQYF
CDR3nt: TGCAGCGTGCCCCCGGGACCTCAAGAGACCCAGTACTTC
j_gene: TRBJ2-5
abundance: -
v_gene: TRBV29-1
d_gene: -

CDR3aa: CATSRESSGRGYNEQFF
CDR3nt: TGTGCCACCAGCAGAGAATCCAGCGGGAGGGGGTACAATGAGCAGTTCTTC
j_gene: TRBJ2-1
abundance: -
v_gene: TRBV15
d_gene: TRBD2

CDR3aa: CASSADSRNEKLFF
CDR3nt: TGTGCCAGCAGTGCAGACAGTAGGAATGAAAAACTGTTTTTT
j_gene: TRBJ1-4
abundance: -
v_gene: TRBV6-1
d_gene: -

CDR3aa: CASSPDSGANVLTF
CDR3nt: TGCGCCAGCAGCCCGGATTCTGGGGCCAACGTCCTGACTTTC
j_gene: TRBJ2-6
abundance: -
v_gene: TRBV5-1
d_gene: -

CDR3aa: CASTPSGSYNEQFF
CDR3nt: TGTGCCAGCACCCCCTCAGGTTCCTACAATGAGCAGTTCTTC
j_gene: TRBJ2-1
abundance: -
v_gene: TRBV27
d_gene: -

CDR3aa: CASSRGQSSYGYTF
CDR3nt: TGTGCCAGCAGCCGGGGACAAAGCTCCTATGGCTACACCTTC
j_gene: TRBJ1-2
abundance: once
v_gene: TRBV11-1
d_gene: -

CDR3aa: CAATWTATNEKLFF
CDR3nt: TGTGCCGCTACATGGACCGCGACTAATGAAAAACTGTTTTTT
j_gene: TRBJ1-4
abundance: few
v_gene: TRBV7-9
d_gene: -

CDR3aa: CASSGVDRVSNQPQHF
CDR3nt: TGTGCCAGCAGTGGGGTTGACAGGGTCAGCAATCAGCCCCAGCATTTT
j_gene: TRBJ1-5
abundance: -
v_gene: TRBV2
d_gene: TRBD1

CDR3aa: CASSYGRSSYNSPLHF
CDR3nt: TGTGCCAGCAGTTACGGGCGGAGCTCCTATAATTCACCCCTCCACTTT
j_gene: TRBJ1-6
abundance: -
v_gene: TRBV6-5
d_gene: -

CDR3aa: CASSATGRDTEAFF
CDR3nt: TGTGCCAGCAGCGCGACAGGGAGGGATACTGAAGCTTTCTTT
j_gene: TRBJ1-1
abundance: -
v_gene: TRBV5-6
d_gene: TRBD1

CDR3aa: CASSTRQGGGYTF
CDR3nt: TGCGCCAGCAGCACCCGACAGGGCGGTGGCTACACCTTC
j_gene: TRBJ1-2
abundance: -
v_gene: TRBV5-1
d_gene: TRBD1

CDR3aa: CASSGLGPGNYEQYF
CDR3nt: TGTGCCAGCAGTGGGTTGGGGCCAGGGAACTACGAGCAGTACTTC
j_gene: TRBJ2-7
abundance: -
v_gene: TRBV2
d_gene: -

CDR3aa: CASSPGGSSYEQYF
CDR3nt: TGTGCCAGCTCACCGGGGGGGTCCTCCTACGAGCAGTACTTC
j_gene: TRBJ2-7
abundance: -
v_gene: TRBV18
d_gene: TRBD2

CDR3aa: CASISGLADTQYF
CDR3nt: TGCGCCAGCATTTCTGGACTTGCAGATACGCAGTATTTT
j_gene: TRBJ2-3
abundance: -
v_gene: TRBV10-2
d_gene: -

CDR3aa: CSVGEYTEAFF
CDR3nt: TGCAGCGTTGGGGAATACACTGAAGCTTTCTTT
j_gene: TRBJ1-1
abundance: -
v_gene: TRBV29-1
d_gene: -

CDR3aa: CASSYGYGYTF
CDR3nt: TGTGCCAGCAGTTACGGGTATGGCTACACCTTC
j_gene: TRBJ1-2
abundance: -
v_gene: TRBV6-1
d_gene: -

CDR3aa: CASSELQGKTF
CDR3nt: TGTGCCAGCAGTGAATTGCAGGGAAAAACCTTC
j_gene: TRBJ1-2
abundance: -
v_gene: TRBV6-1
d_gene: -

CDR3aa: CASSLGGLSTDTQYF
CDR3nt: TGTGCCAGCAGCTTGGGGGGGCTGAGCACAGATACGCAGTATTTT
j_gene: TRBJ2-3
abundance: -
v_gene: TRBV5-4
d_gene: -

CDR3aa: CASSLGGPNTEAFF
CDR3nt: TGTGCCAGCAGCTTGGGGGGCCCGAACACTGAAGCTTTCTTT
j_gene: TRBJ1-1
abundance: -
v_gene: TRBV11-3
d_gene: -

CDR3aa: CSVEPDSDPYGYTF
CDR3nt: TGCAGCGTTGAACCGGACAGCGATCCCTATGGCTACACCTTC
j_gene: TRBJ1-2
abundance: few
v_gene: TRBV29-1
d_gene: -

CDR3aa: CASSLAPVDGPYEQYF
CDR3nt: TGCGCCAGCAGCTTGGCCCCGGTGGACGGGCCCTACGAGCAGTACTTC
j_gene: TRBJ2-7
abundance: once
v_gene: TRBV5-1
d_gene: -

CDR3aa: CASSLGNRDEQYF
CDR3nt: TGTGCCAGCAGCTTGGGCAACAGGGACGAGCAGTACTTC
j_gene: TRBJ2-7
abundance: -
v_gene: TRBV5-6
d_gene: -

CDR3aa: CASSLSNGLYEQYF
CDR3nt: TGTGCCAGCAGTTTATCCAATGGACTCTACGAGCAGTACTTC
j_gene: TRBJ2-7
abundance: -
v_gene: TRBV27
d_gene: -

CDR3aa: CASSSQSWELFF
CDR3nt: TGTGCCAGCAGTTCTCAATCTTGGGAGCTGTTTTTT
j_gene: TRBJ2-2
abundance: -
v_gene: TRBV6-6
d_gene: -

CDR3aa: CASSQAGTGMNEQFF
CDR3nt: TGTGCCAGCAGCCAGGCGGGGACAGGGATGAATGAGCAGTTCTTC
j_gene: TRBJ2-1
abundance: -
v_gene: TRBV6-6
d_gene: TRBD1

CDR3aa: CASSLAGGSDTEAFF
CDR3nt: TGTGCCAGCAGCTTAGCGGGGGGATCGGACACTGAAGCTTTCTTT
j_gene: TRBJ1-1
abundance: -
v_gene: TRBV7-6
d_gene: -

CDR3aa: CASSWTENTEAFF
CDR3nt: TGTGCCAGCAGTTGGACAGAGAACACTGAAGCTTTCTTT
j_gene: TRBJ1-1
abundance: -
v_gene: TRBV6-1
d_gene: -

CDR3aa: CASSLLGTEYGYTF
CDR3nt: TGTGCCAGCAGTTTACTGGGGACGGAGTATGGCTACACCTTC
j_gene: TRBJ1-2
abundance: -
v_gene: TRBV27
d_gene: -

CDR3aa: CASSRSVGDEQFF
CDR3nt: TGTGCCAGCAGCCGGAGCGTGGGGGATGAGCAGTTCTTC
j_gene: TRBJ2-1
abundance: -
v_gene: TRBV6-5
d_gene: -

CDR3aa: CASSPSPGTSGGTQYF
CDR3nt: TGTGCCAGCAGCCCCTCGCCCGGGACTAGCGGGGGAACGCAGTACTTC
j_gene: TRBJ2-7
abundance: -
v_gene: TRBV9
d_gene: TRBD2

CDR3aa: CASSPSPATEAFF
CDR3nt: TGTGCCAGCAGCCCAAGTCCCGCCACTGAAGCTTTCTTT
j_gene: TRBJ1-1
abundance: -
v_gene: TRBV7-3
d_gene: -

CDR3aa: CASSQEGATQYF
CDR3nt: TGTGCCAGCAGCCAAGAAGGGGCTACGCAGTATTTT
j_gene: TRBJ2-3
abundance: -
v_gene: TRBV4-2
d_gene: -

CDR3aa: CASSITLGRSMEAFF
CDR3nt: TGTGCCAGTAGTATAACCCTGGGCAGGAGTATGGAAGCTTTCTTT
j_gene: TRBJ1-1
abundance: -
v_gene: TRBV19
d_gene: -

CDR3aa: CASSSTGRETQYF
CDR3nt: TGCGCCAGCAGCTCCACGGGGCGAGAGACCCAGTACTTC
j_gene: TRBJ2-5
abundance: -
v_gene: TRBV5-1
d_gene: -